This T cell receptor beta chain was documented in a study of blood T cells in healthy people across ages. Findings and caveats of the study: Unsorted PBMCs ruled out conclusive naive versus antigen-experienced comparison. Whereas aged donors had fewer naive CD4+ cells, long-lived donors had more of them and higher diversity. Possibly confounding the expanded clonotype changes was the fact that donor CMV status was unknown. Estimated diversity that came from one million T cells was considered an underestimate.

The trim removed 2 bases at V and 5 bases at J, leaving 8 bases unmatched. The germline V gene has CDR1 MNHNY and CDR2 SVGAGI (reference sequence). CDR3 length: 16 residues. Comments on this clonotype: Its specificity is unknown.

With a J-beta primer mix and a sample-barcoded 5' primer, a second PCR ran about 7 to 11 cycles. TCRdb re-analysed the 5' RACE reads in MiXCR, keeping a single row per CDR3 protein. Among fewer than 2 million distinct CDR3 sequences listed, roughly two fifths were seen once. The sample comprised blood. The receptor was derived from a human donor in good health. The chain recombines TRBV6-6 with TRBJ1-1, with 10 bases lining up with TRBD1. CDR3 amino acids: CASSYRSGTGATEAFF. The CDR3 nucleotides are TGTGCCAGCAGTTACCGGTCCGGGACAGGGGCGACTGAAGCTTTCTTT.